This T cell receptor beta chain was obtained from a study of blood T cell repertoires in COVID-19. Comments on this clone: Other DNA sequences in this specimen translate into the identical CDR3.

Original processing methods: Quantification of nucleated cells was approximated via reference gene primer amplification. Repertoires were generated with immunoSEQ multiplex PCR, while TCRdb's copy carries only in-frame clones and drops some. For V, J and clone size, that table is used; D and trimming come from the DNA. The table shows more than 250,000 clones, with roughly 86% occurring only once. This CDR3 region has 14 residues. Looked up from germline, CDR1 is SGDLS and CDR2 is YYNGEE. The V end was cut by 1 base, the J end by 0 bases, with 5 bases between. The TCR sequence derives from a woman aged 50 to 60 with acute or convalescent COVID-19. Sequencing was carried out using peripheral blood. V gene TRBV9 combines with J gene TRBJ1-3; TRBD1 is a possible D gene (5 bases). The DNA of the CDR3 is TGTGCCAGCAGCGTACAGGGCTCTGGAAACACCATATATTTT. Translated, it gives CASSVQGSGNTIYF.